The following is a TCR beta chain sequence with its context. These data are taken from a study of long-term antiretroviral therapy in people with HIV. Researchers ran immunoSEQ v3.0 at survey level. Generated by immunoSEQ multiplex PCR, the TCRdb table keeps only in-frame clones and is missing some. Of about 38,000 clones in the sample, around 86% were seen once. Trimming shortened V by 4 bases and J by 2 bases, and 12 bases separated the two germline ends. The V gene's germline CDR1 is SNHLY and CDR2 FYNNEI. The CDR3 covers 15 residues. V and J are TRBV2 and TRBJ1-5; a weak D match, TRBD1 (5 bases). The sequence derives from a man in his late teens or twenties with HIV. This specimen was unsorted PBMCs, taken 1.5 years after starting antiretroviral therapy. CDR3 nucleotide sequence: TGTGCCAGCAGTGTTGCGGTAGGGGGCAATCAGCCCCAGCATTTT. It codes for CASSVAVGGNQPQHF.